These 27 T cell receptor beta chains came from one sample sequenced in a study of blood T cells in healthy people across ages. Alongside a J-beta primer mix, a sample-barcoded 5' primer served in a second PCR lasting about 7 to 11 cycles. Using its own MiXCR run on the 5' RACE reads, TCRdb lists one record per CDR3 protein. The table includes 700,000 to 1,000,000 distinct CDR3 sequences, 40% to 50% detected once. The specimen sequenced was blood. All receptors come from a man aged 55 to 70 in good health.

As to this clonotype: The junction differs from germline at one of its ends, possibly a read error. The rearrangement uses TRBV4-2 and TRBJ2-3; D possibly matches TRBD1 or TRBD2 (5 bases each). Germline V lookup: CDR1 LGHNA, CDR2 YNFKEQ. The CDR3 sequence is 17 residues long. CDR3 region: CASSQDDPRASTGTQYF. CDR3 nucleotides: TGTGCCAGCAGCCAAGATGACCCTCGGGCTAGCACAGGTACGCAGTATTTT.

This clonotype has a handful of counts. The chain recombines TRBV30 with TRBJ2-7; TRBD1 aligns across 7 bases. With 1 base clipped from V and 0 bases from J, the junction kept 6 bases outside the gene matches. Germline assignment: CDR1 GTSNPN and CDR2 SVGIG (reference sequence). This CDR3 comprises 15 residues. In DNA form, the CDR3 reads TGTGCCTGGAGTGGACCGGGACAGAGCTCCTACGAGCAGTACTTC. It specifies CAWSGPGQSSYEQYF.

This chain links TRBV3-1 with TRBJ2-7; D possibly corresponds to TRBD2 (6 bases). The CDR3 length is 15 residues. The germline V and J ends were trimmed by 1 base and 2 bases, with 12 bases remaining between them. Germline values: CDR1 LGHDT, CDR2 YNNKEL (reference sequence). CDR3 loop: CASSQAGGDPYEQYF. CDR3 DNA sequence: TGTGCCAGCAGCCAAGCGGGCGGGGACCCCTACGAGCAGTACTTC.

The chain recombines TRBV5-1 with TRBJ2-1, with D possibly being TRBD1 (5 bases). Looked up from germline, CDR1 is SGHRS and CDR2 is YFSETQ. The CDR3 contains 14 residues. V dropped 0 bases and J dropped 7 bases, with 11 bases sitting between them. This CDR3 is CASSLAGFRNEQFF. The CDR3 coding sequence is TGCGCCAGCAGCTTGGCAGGGTTTCGGAATGAGCAGTTCTTC. Variable domain in full (rest from reference TRBV5-1 and TRBJ2-1): KAGVTQTPRYLIKTRGQQVTLSCSPISGHRSVSWYQQTPGQGLQFLFEYFSETQRNKGNFPGRFSGRQFSNSRSEMNVSTLELGDSALYLCASSLAGFRNEQFFGPGTRLTVL.

The V call is TRBV11-3, the J call TRBJ1-2, with TRBD1 as a possible D gene (6 bases). CDR1 is SGHNT and CDR2 is YENEEA in the germline V gene. Between the trimmed V and J ends, which lost 4 bases and 7 bases, there was a span of 10 bases. The CDR3 has 12 residues. Here the CDR3 DNA reads TGTGCCAGCAGCTCACAGGGTCGTGGCTACACCTTC. This codes for CASSSQGRGYTF. Based on the CDR3 plus reference TRBV11-3 and TRBJ1-2, the full variable domain is EAGVVQSPRYKIIEKKQPVAFWCNPISGHNTLYWYLQNLGQGPELLIRYENEEAVDDSQLPKDRFSAERLKGVDSTLKIQPAELGDSAVYLCASSSQGRGYTFGSGTRLTVV.

The gene calls are TRBV11-1 and TRBJ2-3; D remains ambiguous. V shed 0 bases and J shed 0 bases, with 16 bases lying between them. From germline, CDR1 is SGHAT and CDR2 FQDESV (reference sequence). This CDR3 has 18 amino acids. The CDR3 DNA is TGTGCCAGCAGCTTAGCGCCCTTAAGGAGAGCTAGCACAGATACGCAGTATTTT. Protein product: CASSLAPLRRASTDTQYF.

This clonotype was detected only a few times. This sequence joins TRBV29-1 and TRBJ2-1; TRBD1 aligns across 11 bases. Germline V gives CDR1 SQVTM, CDR2 ANQGSEA. Unmatched junction bases numbered 5, after V lost 7 bases and J lost 3 bases. The length of the CDR3 is 14 residues. The CDR3 region has the DNA TGCAGCGCCTCCGGGACAGGGGGCTACAATGAGCAGTTCTTC. It is translated as CSASGTGGYNEQFF.

The J gene is TRBJ2-7, the V gene TRBV5-1, with no clear D. The CDR3 spans 14 residues. The germline V gene has CDR1 SGHRS and CDR2 YFSETQ. The V gene lost 4 bases and the J gene lost 5 bases, with 16 bases spanning the gap. The CDR3 nucleotides are TGCGCCAGCAGCCCGTTCGGTCGGGCGGACGAGCAGTACTTC. Translated, it gives CASSPFGRADEQYF. Filled out from reference TRBV5-1 and TRBJ2-7, the complete variable domain reads KAGVTQTPRYLIKTRGQQVTLSCSPISGHRSVSWYQQTPGQGLQFLFEYFSETQRNKGNFPGRFSGRQFSNSRSEMNVSTLELGDSALYLCASSPFGRADEQYFGPGTRLTVT.

This chain links TRBV4-3 with TRBJ2-1, with TRBD2 as a possible D gene (6 bases). This CDR3 is 16 amino acids long. Trimming shortened V by 3 bases and J by 3 bases, and 15 bases separated the two germline ends. The germline gives CDR1 LGHNA, CDR2 YSLEER. This CDR3 reads CASSQGTPSFYNEQFF. The CDR3 DNA is TGCGCCAGCAGCCAGGGGACTCCCTCCTTCTACAATGAGCAGTTCTTC.

The chain joins TRBV20-1 to TRBJ2-5; 8 bases match TRBD2. With 0 bases clipped from V and 11 bases from J, the junction kept 14 bases outside the gene matches. There are 15 residues in the CDR3. The germline V gene encodes CDR1 DFQATT and CDR2 SNEGSKA (reference sequence). Here the CDR3 DNA reads TGCAGTGCTAGAGACCCCCCGACTAGCGCGGACGGGCAGTACTTC. Encoded protein: CSARDPPTSADGQYF.

The chain joins TRBV3-1 to TRBJ2-7; TRBD1 aligns across 9 bases. Matching the DNA end better, TRBJ2-5 makes the J call doubtful. The CDR3 runs 15 residues. Per germline, CDR1 LGHDT and CDR2 YNNKEL (reference sequence). CDR3: CASSQTDRGRETQYF. For the CDR3, the DNA is TGTGCCAGCAGCCAGACGGACAGGGGCCGGGAGACCCAGTACTTC.

Only a few counts were recorded for this clonotype. CDR3 DNA: TGTGCCACCAGTGATGGGAATCAGCCCCAGCATTTT. Its translation is CATSDGNQPQHF. The J gene is TRBJ1-5, the V gene TRBV24-1, with D unresolved. Germline V gives CDR1 KGHDR, CDR2 SFDVKD. The CDR3 is 12 amino acids. Trimming shortened V by 3 bases and J by 4 bases, and 3 bases separated the two germline ends.

This clonotype was observed once. V usage is TRBV6-1 and J usage is TRBJ2-7, with D perhaps matching TRBD2 (7 bases). Trimming cost V 6 bases and J 2 bases, with 20 bases left between them. The CDR3 totals 16 residues. The germline V gene encodes CDR1 MNHNS and CDR2 SASEGT. CDR3 region: CASRGTGGRRTYEQYF. DNA of the CDR3: TGTGCCAGCAGGGGTACCGGGGGGCGGAGGACCTACGAGCAGTACTTC.

The V gene is TRBV4-1, the J gene TRBJ2-3; 7 nucleotides align to TRBD2. J gave up 2 bases and V 0 bases, and 5 bases lay outside the gene matches. The CDR3 is made up of 16 amino acids. Per germline, CDR1 MGHRA and CDR2 YSYEKL. The CDR3 nucleotides are TGCGCCAGCAGCCAAGAGCGGGGGTGGGCCACAGATACGCAGTATTTT. Encoded protein: CASSQERGWATDTQYF.

This clonotype has a count of ten or more. This chain links TRBV29-1 with TRBJ2-1; 11 bases fit TRBD2. Germline CDR1 is SQVTM and CDR2 is ANQGSEA. The CDR3 totals 16 residues. With V trimmed by 0 bases and J by 5 bases, 6 bases remained unmatched. The DNA of the CDR3 is TGCAGCGTTGAAGAATGGGCTAGCGGGGGGCACAATGAGCAGTTCTTC. Its protein is CSVEEWASGGHNEQFF.

The chain couples TRBV30 to TRBJ2-5; a weak D match, TRBD2 (6 bases). There are 12 residues in the CDR3. Trimming cost V 5 bases and J 9 bases, with 16 bases left between them. Germline V gene data show CDR1 as GTSNPN and CDR2 as SVGIG (reference sequence). CDR3 bases: TGTGCCTGGGGGGAAAATGCGGGGCCCCAGTACTTC. This codes for CAWGENAGPQYF.

V usage is TRBV20-1 and J usage is TRBJ2-5, with 8 bases aligning to TRBD2. V lost 5 bases, J lost 3 bases, and 5 bases stayed unmatched. The CDR3 loop spans 13 amino acids. Germline V gene lookup returns CDR1 DFQATT and CDR2 SNEGSKA (reference sequence). CDR3 residues: CSASRGGKETQYF. In DNA, the CDR3 is TGCAGTGCTTCCCGGGGGGGGAAAGAGACCCAGTACTTC.

V and J are TRBV6-2 or TRBV6-3 and TRBJ2-5; 9 bases fit TRBD2. V was clipped by 2 bases and J by 2 bases; unmatched bases: 18. From germline, CDR1 is MNHEY and CDR2 SVGEGT. The CDR3 is 20 amino acids. The CDR3 DNA is TGTGCCAGCAGTTACCCATCGTCTAGCGGGGAGAACTTGATACAAGAGACCCAGTACTTC. Its protein product is CASSYPSSSGENLIQETQYF.

J is TRBJ2-6 and V is TRBV7-8; maybe TRBD1 (6 bases). CDR1 SGHVS and CDR2 FQNEAQ come from the germline V gene. V lost 5 bases and J 0 bases, leaving 17 bases between the germline ends. CDR3 length: 18 amino acids. This CDR3 is CASSPRQALSSGANVLTF. The CDR3 nucleotides are TGTGCCAGCAGCCCCCGACAGGCTTTGAGCTCTGGGGCCAACGTCCTGACTTTC.

The V call is TRBV5-1, the J call TRBJ2-1; tentative D call: TRBD2 (5 bases). Deletions cut 5 bases from V and 6 bases from J, with 6 bases between. The CDR3 contains 11 residues. Germline V gives CDR1 SGHRS, CDR2 YFSETQ. Written as DNA, the CDR3 is TGCGCCAGCAGGACTACCAATGAGCAGTTCTTC. Residues: CASRTTNEQFF.

The chain is built from TRBV15 and TRBJ1-4; TRBD1 agrees at 7 bases. The germline V gene has CDR1 LNHNV and CDR2 YYDKDF (reference sequence). The CDR3 is 17 amino acids. V gave up 1 base and J gave up 0 bases; unmatched junction bases: 5. For the CDR3, the DNA is TGTGCCACCAGCAGAGCTAGCGGGACAGCAACTAATGAAAAACTGTTTTTT. This translates into CATSRASGTATNEKLFF.

There are a few counts of this clonotype. V usage is TRBV4-3 and J usage is TRBJ1-2; 10 nucleotides match TRBD1. V shed 0 bases and J 4 bases; nucleotides not matched to a gene: 8. Germline CDR1 reads LGHNA; CDR2 reads YSLEER. This CDR3 comprises 17 residues. The CDR3 nucleotides read TGCGCCAGCAGCCAAGATTCCGGGGACAGGGGAGCCTATGGCTACACCTTC. As protein: CASSQDSGDRGAYGYTF.

This clonotype was seen a handful of times. The J gene is TRBJ2-1, the V gene TRBV12-3 or TRBV12-4; maybe TRBD2 (6 bases). V gave up 5 bases and J gave up 0 bases, with 11 bases separating them. CDR3 size: 15 residues. The CDR3 is CASSPGLYSYNEQFF. The CDR3 DNA reads as TGTGCCAGCAGTCCGGGACTGTACTCCTACAATGAGCAGTTCTTC.

V gene TRBV7-2 combines with J gene TRBJ2-7; 9 bases align to TRBD2. V shed 3 bases and J 4 bases; nucleotides not matched to a gene: 7. The CDR3 has 15 residues. Germline CDR1 reads SGHTA; CDR2 reads FQGNSA. CDR3: CASSFGGLARYEQYF. CDR3 in DNA: TGTGCCAGCAGCTTTGGAGGACTAGCGAGGTACGAGCAGTACTTC.

The chain links TRBV4-1 to TRBJ1-2, with TRBD1 matching over 10 bases. Germline lookup yields CDR1 MGHRA and CDR2 YSYEKL. With V trimmed by 1 base and J by 4 bases, 9 bases remained unmatched. The CDR3 contains 17 residues. The CDR3 DNA reads TGCGCCAGCAGCCAAGGGCGGGACAGGGGAAGGATCTATGGCTACACCTTC. Amino acids: CASSQGRDRGRIYGYTF.

This clonotype was seen only a few times. This chain uses TRBV7-9 with TRBJ2-5, with 8 positions matching TRBD1. CDR3 size: 15 residues. The trim removed 5 bases at V and 5 bases at J, leaving 10 bases unmatched. CDR1 is SEHNR, CDR2 FQNEAQ, per germline (reference sequence). CDR3 nucleotides: TGTGCCAGCAGCAAGGGTGTTCAGGGGGCCGAGACCCAGTACTTC. This codes for CASSKGVQGAETQYF.

The CDR3 sequence is CASRPSLRVRESPLHF. DNA for the CDR3: TGTGCCAGCAGACCCTCTCTTCGGGTAAGGGAGTCACCCCTCCACTTT. The V call is TRBV6-5, the J call TRBJ1-6; D is unclear. The CDR3 consists of 16 residues. The V and J ends lost 6 bases and 10 bases respectively, with 22 bases between them. In germline, CDR1 is MNHEY, CDR2 SVGAGI.